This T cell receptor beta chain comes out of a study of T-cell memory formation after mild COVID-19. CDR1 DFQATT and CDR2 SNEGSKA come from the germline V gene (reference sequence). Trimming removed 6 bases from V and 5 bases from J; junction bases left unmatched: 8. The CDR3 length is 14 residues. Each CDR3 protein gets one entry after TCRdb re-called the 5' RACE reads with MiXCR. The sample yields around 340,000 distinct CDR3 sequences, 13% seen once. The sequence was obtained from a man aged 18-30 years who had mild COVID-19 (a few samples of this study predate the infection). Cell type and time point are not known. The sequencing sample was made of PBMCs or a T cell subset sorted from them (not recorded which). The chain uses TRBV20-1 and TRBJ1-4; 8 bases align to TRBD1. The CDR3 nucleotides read TGCAGTGCCAACCCCAGGGGGCCGAATGAAAAACTGTTTTTT. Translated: CSANPRGPNEKLFF.